The sequence of this T cell receptor beta chain was determined in a study of identifying expanded T cells in peripheral blood. Study-wide findings and caveats: Clone count variance between approximately 2-week samples rose with total template count. Over approximately two and four weeks, about 15 and 18 clones changed, versus around 1.2 between replicates.

The protocol was immunoSEQ multiplex PCR, while the TCRdb copy is restricted to in-frame clones and leaves out a portion. Altogether about 84,000 clones are present, approximately 86% being singletons, with the ten largest covering approximately 5.6%. As for this clone: The antigen remains undetermined.

No infections or other immune events were documented during collection. The sequence was collected from a person aged 18 to 75 in good health. The source material was blood.

The CDR3 DNA is TGTGCCAGCAGCTTGAACGCGGTCTCCTACGAGCAGTACTTC. Its protein product is CASSLNAVSYEQYF. The chain links TRBV11-3 to TRBJ2-7; D is unclear. The CDR3 is 14 residues long. Germline V CDR1 and CDR2: SGHNT, YENEEA. The V end lost 3 bases, the J end lost 0 bases, and 9 bases lay between the germline ends.